Listed here is a single T cell receptor beta chain. Per the study methods: The assay estimated nucleated cells by amplifying reference gene primers. Method: immunoSEQ multiplex PCR; TCRdb's copy keeps in-frame clones and lacks some. V, J and clone size derive from that table, while D and trimming were established from the DNA sequence. The sample records a few hundred thousand clones, less than 90% being singletons. The data stem from a study of blood T cell repertoires in COVID-19. Study as a whole: From the United States, Italy and Spain came samples of acute and convalescent COVID-19. From T cells, B-cell-depleted T cells, or PBMCs came the material, which was cDNA or gDNA.

V shed 8 bases and J shed 0 bases, with 10 bases lying between them. Germline V gives CDR1 MNHEY, CDR2 SMNVEV (reference sequence). The CDR3 extends over 14 amino acids. This chain connects TRBV27 to TRBJ2-2; D is possibly TRBD1 (6 bases). Sequencing was performed on peripheral blood. The TCR comes from a man in his sixties who had recovered from COVID-19. CDR3 nucleotide sequence: TGTGCCAGCTGTGGGACATCGAACACCGGGGAGCTGTTTTTT. This codes for CASCGTSNTGELFF.